This T cell receptor (beta chain) was sequenced for a study of cytomegalovirus exposure and HLA in healthy donors. Across the study: Of all 400 or so donors who were genotyped, under 90% belonged to the Caucasian-associated ancestry cluster.

60 Vbeta and 13 Jbeta primers were used in PCR. Assay used: immunoSEQ multiplex PCR; TCRdb lists only in-frame clones, some missing. The repertoire includes about 120,000 clones, about 76% of them detected once, and about 29% sits in the top ten. The study's findings and limits: Rarity characterized most TCR sequences, yet some public TCRs appeared in many donors. Reports described diagnosis of cytomegalovirus status by the classifier as highly specific and sensitive. Presence/absence comparisons presumed near-even sequencing depth among donors.

As to this clone: Its antigen is not identified.

Germline CDR1 is SEHNR and CDR2 is FQNEAQ (reference sequence). Trimming took 5 bases from V and 3 from J; bases not matched to a gene: 10. This CDR3 is 16 amino acids long. This chain joins TRBV7-9 and TRBJ2-1, with TRBD2 matching over 7 bases. The sequencing input was PBMCs. The origin of this receptor is a man aged 55 to 70 in good health and CMV-seropositive. The CDR3 DNA reads as TGTGCCAGCAGCATGACTAGCAACCTAAACTACAATGAGCAGTTCTTC. It encodes CASSMTSNLNYNEQFF.